These 14 T cell receptor beta chains originate from one sample sequenced in a study of CD8 T cells in Susac syndrome. Reverse transcription of roughly 0.5 to 1 ug RNA was performed with random hexamers. TCRdb used MiXCR to reprocess the immunoSEQ multiplex PCR reads, holding one entry per CDR3 protein. The data show about 130,000 distinct CDR3 sequences, with around 90% seen just once and approximately 0.24% held by the top ten. The specimen sequenced was CD8+ T cells from PBMCs. The receptors were gathered from a human donor with multiple sclerosis.

The chain couples TRBV27 to TRBJ1-5; maybe TRBD1 (6 bases). The CDR3 contains 13 residues. The V and J ends lost 1 base and 7 bases respectively, with 8 bases between them. From germline, CDR1 is MNHEY and CDR2 SMNVEV (reference sequence). The DNA of the CDR3 is TGTGCCAGCAGTTTATTAAGGGGGCAGCCCCAGCATTTT. As protein: CASSLLRGQPQHF.

This sequence joins TRBV19 and TRBJ1-1, with TRBD1 matching over 11 bases. The CDR3 runs 13 residues. J gave up 10 bases and V 10 bases, and 11 bases lay outside the gene matches. Per germline, CDR1 LNHDA and CDR2 SQIVND (reference sequence). The CDR3 region has the DNA TGTGCCACCATCCCGGACAGGGGGCGCGGAGCTTTCTTT. Residues: CATIPDRGRGAFF.

The chain uses TRBV20-1 and TRBJ1-1, with D perhaps TRBD1 (6 bases). The CDR3 is 12 residues long. The germline V gene encodes CDR1 DFQATT and CDR2 SNEGSKA (reference sequence). CDR3 in amino acids: CSGEQGETEAFF. The CDR3 coding sequence is TGCAGCGGGGAACAGGGTGAAACTGAAGCTTTCTTT.

CDR3 residues: CASRAGRGAGKNTEAFF. CDR3 nucleotide sequence: TGTGCCAGCAGAGCAGGGCGGGGGGCCGGTAAGAACACTGAAGCTTTCTTT. The chain recombines TRBV12-3 or TRBV12-4 with TRBJ1-1; maybe TRBD1 (6 bases). There are 17 residues in the CDR3. Trimming stripped 6 bases from V and 1 base from J, with 21 bases between.

The chain is built from TRBV6-2 or TRBV6-3 and TRBJ1-2; no clear D. The CDR3 covers 14 residues. Per the germline V gene, CDR1 is MNHEY and CDR2 is SVGEGT. Trimming removed 5 bases from V and 1 base from J, with 11 bases in between. This CDR3 is CASSIRGGNYGYTF. CDR3 DNA sequence: TGTGCCAGCAGTATCCGGGGAGGTAACTATGGCTACACCTTC.

This chain links TRBV6-1 with TRBJ2-7; 9 nucleotides line up with TRBD2. The germline gives CDR1 MNHNS, CDR2 SASEGT. J gave up 3 bases and V 1 base, and 4 bases lay outside the gene matches. This CDR3 is 15 amino acids long. The CDR3 is CASSEGLAGLYEQYF. The CDR3 nucleotides read TGTGCCAGCAGTGAAGGGCTAGCGGGGCTCTACGAGCAGTACTTC.

The chain couples TRBV13 to TRBJ2-3; TRBD2 matches at 10 bases. J lost 6 bases, V lost 3 bases, and 6 bases had no gene match. CDR3 length: 15 residues. Germline assignment: CDR1 PRHDT and CDR2 FYEKMQ (reference sequence). This CDR3 is CASSLTSGLGDTQYF. The CDR3 bases are TGTGCCAGCAGCTTGACTAGCGGGTTGGGGGATACGCAGTATTTT.

This chain links TRBV13 with TRBJ2-5, with unresolved D. CDR3 length equals 15 residues. Germline V gene data show CDR1 as PRHDT and CDR2 as FYEKMQ (reference sequence). V was clipped by 4 bases and J by 2 bases, with 14 bases between them. CDR3 in amino acids: CASSYRNYRQETQYF. Written as DNA, the CDR3 is TGTGCCAGCAGCTATCGCAACTACCGGCAAGAGACCCAGTACTTC.

The chain couples TRBV7-9 to TRBJ1-2, with TRBD1 identical over 7 bases. The V gene end was trimmed by 5 bases and the J gene end by 3 bases; junction bases not matched to a gene: 6. Germline V gene data show CDR1 as SEHNR and CDR2 as FQNEAQ (reference sequence). The CDR3 covers 14 residues. Written as DNA, the CDR3 is TGTGCCAGCAGCAGTTATGGACAGGACTATGGCTACACCTTC. This encodes CASSSYGQDYGYTF.

The rearrangement links TRBV24-1 to TRBJ2-1; TRBD2 aligns across 8 bases. CDR1 and CDR2 (germline): KGHDR, SFDVKD. The CDR3 loop spans 14 amino acids. The V gene end was trimmed by 9 bases and the J gene end by 4 bases; junction bases not matched to a gene: 7. The CDR3 spells CATPRTSHYNEQFF. The DNA of the CDR3 is TGTGCCACCCCGAGGACTAGCCATTACAATGAGCAGTTCTTC.

The chain combines TRBV11-2 with TRBJ1-1, with D possibly TRBD1 on 5 matching bases. The germline CDR1 and CDR2 sequences are SGHAT and FQNNGV. V shed 6 bases and J shed 0 bases, with 11 bases lying between them. This CDR3 region has 14 residues. The CDR3: CASRRGSLNTEAFF. CDR3 nucleotide sequence: TGTGCCAGCAGACGGGGCAGTTTGAACACTGAAGCTTTCTTT.

This chain uses TRBV3-1 with TRBJ2-1; 9 bases align to TRBD2. This CDR3 spans 17 amino acids. J was trimmed by 4 bases and V by 0 bases; bases with no gene match: 7. Germline CDR1 reads LGHDT; CDR2 reads YNNKEL (reference sequence). The CDR3 DNA reads TGTGCCAGCAGCCAAGAGTTCTGGACTAGCGCTTACAATGAGCAGTTCTTC. Protein: CASSQEFWTSAYNEQFF.

This clonotype was found once. J is TRBJ1-2 and V is TRBV6-1, with D perhaps matching TRBD1 (5 bases). CDR1 MNHNS and CDR2 SASEGT come from the germline V gene. The CDR3 is 15 amino acids. Trimming took 1 base from V and 9 from J, leaving 18 bases between them. CDR3 coding DNA: TGTGCCAGCAGTGAAGACTTTAGGTTGTCAGGGAGCTACACCTTC. This gives the protein CASSEDFRLSGSYTF.

The genes are TRBV27 and TRBJ1-2, with a weak D call TRBD1 (6 bases). This CDR3 contains 17 residues. The V end lost 5 bases, the J end lost 5 bases, and 24 bases lay between the germline ends. Germline CDR1 and CDR2: MNHEY and SMNVEV (reference sequence). The CDR3 loop is CASSASKVSGGGYGYTF. The CDR3 coding sequence is TGTGCCAGCAGTGCATCTAAAGTCTCTGGGGGCGGGTATGGCTACACCTTC.